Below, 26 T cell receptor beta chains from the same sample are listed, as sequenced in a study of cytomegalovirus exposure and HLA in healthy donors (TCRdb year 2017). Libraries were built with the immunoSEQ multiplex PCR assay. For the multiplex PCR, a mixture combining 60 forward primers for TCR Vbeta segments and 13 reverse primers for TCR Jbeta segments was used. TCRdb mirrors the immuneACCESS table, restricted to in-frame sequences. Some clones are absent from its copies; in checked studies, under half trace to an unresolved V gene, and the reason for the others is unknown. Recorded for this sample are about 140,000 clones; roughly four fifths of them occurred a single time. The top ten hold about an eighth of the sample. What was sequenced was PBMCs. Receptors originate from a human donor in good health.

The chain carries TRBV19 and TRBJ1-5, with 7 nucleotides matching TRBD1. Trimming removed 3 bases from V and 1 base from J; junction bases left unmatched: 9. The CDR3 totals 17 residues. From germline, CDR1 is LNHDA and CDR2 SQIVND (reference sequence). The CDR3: CASSINRGGVSNQPQHF. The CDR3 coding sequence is TGTGCCAGTAGTATCAACAGGGGTGGCGTCAGCAATCAGCCCCAGCATTTT.

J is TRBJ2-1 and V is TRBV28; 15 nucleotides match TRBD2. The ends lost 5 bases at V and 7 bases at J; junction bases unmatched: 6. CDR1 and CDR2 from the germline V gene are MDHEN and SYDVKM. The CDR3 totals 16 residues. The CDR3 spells CASSPRTSGGANEQFF. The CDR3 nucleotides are TGTGCCAGCAGTCCAAGGACTAGCGGGGGGGCAAATGAGCAGTTCTTC. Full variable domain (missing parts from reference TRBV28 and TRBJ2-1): DVKVTQSSRYLVKRTGEKVFLECVQDMDHENMFWYRQDPGLGLRLIYFSYDVKMKEKGDIPEGYSVSREKKERFSLILESASTNQTSMYLCASSPRTSGGANEQFFGPGTRLTVL.

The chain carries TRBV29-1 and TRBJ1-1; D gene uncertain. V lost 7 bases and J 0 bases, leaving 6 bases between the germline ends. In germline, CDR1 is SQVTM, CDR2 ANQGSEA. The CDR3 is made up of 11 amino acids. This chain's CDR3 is CSGSMNTEAFF. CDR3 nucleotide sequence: TGCAGCGGTAGTATGAACACTGAAGCTTTCTTT.

In DNA form, the CDR3 reads TGTGCCAGCAGTTACTCAAGCGGCCAGTACGAGCAGTACTTC. It is translated as CASSYSSGQYEQYF. V usage is TRBV6-5 and J usage is TRBJ2-7, with D possibly matching TRBD2 (5 bases). Trimming removed 0 bases at V and 4 bases at J, with 10 bases between. Germline-derived CDR1 and CDR2 are MNHEY and SVGAGI. This CDR3 is built from 14 residues.

The CDR3 nucleotides are TGTGCCAGCCGATCGGCAGGGGGGCTCCTTGAAGCTTTCTTT. It specifies CASRSAGGLLEAFF. The chain employs TRBV6-1 and TRBJ1-1; 7 bases fit TRBD1. Trimming cost V 8 bases and J 7 bases; bases outside gene matches: 13. The CDR3 has 14 amino acids. CDR1 and CDR2 (germline): MNHNS, SASEGT.

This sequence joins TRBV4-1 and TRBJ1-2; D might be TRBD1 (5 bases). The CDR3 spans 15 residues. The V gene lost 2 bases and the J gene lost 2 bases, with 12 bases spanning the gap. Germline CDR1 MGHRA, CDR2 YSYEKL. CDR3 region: CASSQPGGGNYGYTF. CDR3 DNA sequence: TGCGCCAGCAGCCAACCCGGGGGGGGGAACTATGGCTACACCTTC.

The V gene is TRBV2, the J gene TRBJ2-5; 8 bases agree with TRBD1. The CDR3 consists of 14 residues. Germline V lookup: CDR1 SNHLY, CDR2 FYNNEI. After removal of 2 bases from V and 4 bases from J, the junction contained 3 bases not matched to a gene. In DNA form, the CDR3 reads TGTGCCAGCAGTGAAAGGACAGGGAGAGAGACCCAGTACTTC. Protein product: CASSERTGRETQYF.

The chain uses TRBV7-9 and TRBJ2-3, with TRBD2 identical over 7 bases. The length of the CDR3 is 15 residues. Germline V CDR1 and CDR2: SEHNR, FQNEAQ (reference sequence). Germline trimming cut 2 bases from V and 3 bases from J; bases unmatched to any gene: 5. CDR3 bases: TGTGCCAGCAGCTTACACGGACTAGGTACAGATACGCAGTATTTT. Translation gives CASSLHGLGTDTQYF.

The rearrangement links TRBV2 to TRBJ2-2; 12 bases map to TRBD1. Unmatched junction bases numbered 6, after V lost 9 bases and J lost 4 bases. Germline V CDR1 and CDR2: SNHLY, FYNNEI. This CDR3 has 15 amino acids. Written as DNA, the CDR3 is TGTGCCAGGGGGGGGACAGGGGGCGGCACCGGGGAGCTGTTTTTT. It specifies CARGGTGGGTGELFF.

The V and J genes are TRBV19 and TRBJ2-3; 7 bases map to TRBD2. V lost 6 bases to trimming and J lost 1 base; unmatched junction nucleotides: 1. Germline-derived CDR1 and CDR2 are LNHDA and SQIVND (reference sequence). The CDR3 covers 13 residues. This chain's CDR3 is CASRLAGTDTQYF. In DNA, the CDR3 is TGTGCCAGTAGGCTAGCGGGCACAGATACGCAGTATTTT. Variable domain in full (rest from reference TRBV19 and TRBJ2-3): DGGITQSPKYLFRKEGQNVTLSCEQNLNHDAMYWYRQDPGQGLRLIYYSQIVNDFQKGDIAEGYSVSREKKESFPLTVTSAQKNPTAFYLCASRLAGTDTQYFGPGTRLTVL.

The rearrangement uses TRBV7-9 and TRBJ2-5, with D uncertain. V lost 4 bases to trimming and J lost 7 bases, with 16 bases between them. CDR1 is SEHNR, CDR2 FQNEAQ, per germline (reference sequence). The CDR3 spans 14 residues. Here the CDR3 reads CASSSLLPPGTQYF. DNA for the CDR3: TGTGCCAGCAGCTCCCTCCTCCCACCAGGGACCCAGTACTTC.

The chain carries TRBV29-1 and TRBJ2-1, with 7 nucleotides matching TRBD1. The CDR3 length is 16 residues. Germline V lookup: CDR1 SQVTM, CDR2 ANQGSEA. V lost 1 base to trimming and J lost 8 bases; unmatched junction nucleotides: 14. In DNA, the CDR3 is TGCAGCGTTGAAGGAGTATCGGCAGGGGGTTTGGATGAGCAGTTCTTC. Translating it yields CSVEGVSAGGLDEQFF.

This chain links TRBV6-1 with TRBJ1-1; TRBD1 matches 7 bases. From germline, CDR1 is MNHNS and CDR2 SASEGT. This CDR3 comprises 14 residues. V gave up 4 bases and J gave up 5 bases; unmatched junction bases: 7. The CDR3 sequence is CASSASGGRTEAFF. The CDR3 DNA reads TGTGCCAGCAGTGCCTCAGGGGGGAGGACTGAAGCTTTCTTT.

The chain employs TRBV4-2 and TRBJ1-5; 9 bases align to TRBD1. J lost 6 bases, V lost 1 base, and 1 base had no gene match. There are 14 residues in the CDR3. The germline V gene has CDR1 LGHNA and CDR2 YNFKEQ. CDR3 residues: CASSQGDRAQPQHF. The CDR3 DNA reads TGTGCCAGCAGCCAAGGGGACAGGGCTCAGCCCCAGCATTTT.

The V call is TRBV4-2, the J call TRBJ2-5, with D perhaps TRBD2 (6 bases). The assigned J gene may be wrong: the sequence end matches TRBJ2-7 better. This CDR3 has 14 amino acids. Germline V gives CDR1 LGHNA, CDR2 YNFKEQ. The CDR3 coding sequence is TGTGCCAGCAGCCCCTCGCGGGGATCCCACGAGCAGTACTTC. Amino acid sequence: CASSPSRGSHEQYF.

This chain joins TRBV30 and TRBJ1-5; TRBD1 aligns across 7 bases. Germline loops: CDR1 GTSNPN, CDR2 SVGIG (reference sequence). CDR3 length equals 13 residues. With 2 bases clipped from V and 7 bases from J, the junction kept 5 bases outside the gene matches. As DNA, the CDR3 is TGTGCCTGGAGTCGTAGAGGGGGCCAGCCCCAGCATTTT. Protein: CAWSRRGGQPQHF.

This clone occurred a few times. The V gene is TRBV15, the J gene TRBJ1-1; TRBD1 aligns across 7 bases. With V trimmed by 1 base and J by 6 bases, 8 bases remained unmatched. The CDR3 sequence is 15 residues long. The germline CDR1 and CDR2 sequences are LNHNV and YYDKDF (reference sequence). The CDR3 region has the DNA TGTGCCACCAGCAGAGGGGGACAGTTCCCCCCTGAAGCTTTCTTT. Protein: CATSRGGQFPPEAFF.

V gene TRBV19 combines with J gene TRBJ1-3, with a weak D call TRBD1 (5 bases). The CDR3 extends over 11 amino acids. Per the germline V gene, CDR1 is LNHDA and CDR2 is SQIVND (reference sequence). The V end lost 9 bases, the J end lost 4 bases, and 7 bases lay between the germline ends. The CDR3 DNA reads TGTGCCAGCCGACAGGGAAACACCATATATTTT. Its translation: CASRQGNTIYF. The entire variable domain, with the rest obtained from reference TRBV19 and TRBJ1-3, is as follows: DGGITQSPKYLFRKEGQNVTLSCEQNLNHDAMYWYRQDPGQGLRLIYYSQIVNDFQKGDIAEGYSVSREKKESFPLTVTSAQKNPTAFYLCASRQGNTIYFGEGSWLTVV.

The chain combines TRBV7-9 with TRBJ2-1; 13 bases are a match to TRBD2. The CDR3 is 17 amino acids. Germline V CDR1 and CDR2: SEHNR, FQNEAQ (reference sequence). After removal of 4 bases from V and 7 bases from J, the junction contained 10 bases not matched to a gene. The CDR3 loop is CASSSTPGLAGDNEQFF. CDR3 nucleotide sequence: TGTGCCAGCAGCTCGACCCCAGGACTAGCGGGAGATAATGAGCAGTTCTTC.

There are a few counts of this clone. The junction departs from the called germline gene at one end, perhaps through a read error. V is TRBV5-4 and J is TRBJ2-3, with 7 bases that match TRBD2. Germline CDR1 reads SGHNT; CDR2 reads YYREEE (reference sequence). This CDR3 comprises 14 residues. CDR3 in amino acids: CASSRETSIDTQYF. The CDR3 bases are TGTGCCAGCAGCCGGGAGACTAGCATAGATACGCAGTATTTT.

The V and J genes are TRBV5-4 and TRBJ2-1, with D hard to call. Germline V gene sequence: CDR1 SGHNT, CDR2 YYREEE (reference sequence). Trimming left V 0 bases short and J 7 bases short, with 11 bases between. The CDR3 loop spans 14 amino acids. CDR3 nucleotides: TGTGCCAGCAGCTTGGGACCCAGCGATAATGAGCAGTTCTTC. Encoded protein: CASSLGPSDNEQFF. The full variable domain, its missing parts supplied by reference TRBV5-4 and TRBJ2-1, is ETGVTQSPTHLIKTRGQQVTLRCSSQSGHNTVSWYQQALGQGPQFIFQYYREEENGRGNFPPRFSGLQFPNYSSELNVNALELDDSALYLCASSLGPSDNEQFFGPGTRLTVL.

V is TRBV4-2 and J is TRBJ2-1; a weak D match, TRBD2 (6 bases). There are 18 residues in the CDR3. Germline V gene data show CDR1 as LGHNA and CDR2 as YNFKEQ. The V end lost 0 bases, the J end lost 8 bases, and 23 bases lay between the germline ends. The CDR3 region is CASSQDWASAREGDEQFF. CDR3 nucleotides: TGTGCCAGCAGCCAAGATTGGGCTAGCGCCCGAGAGGGCGATGAGCAGTTCTTC.

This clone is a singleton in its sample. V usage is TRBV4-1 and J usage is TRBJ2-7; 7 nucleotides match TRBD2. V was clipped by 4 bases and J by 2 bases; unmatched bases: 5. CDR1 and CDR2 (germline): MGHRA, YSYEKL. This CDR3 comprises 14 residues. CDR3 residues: CASSRTGRPYEQYF. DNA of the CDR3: TGCGCCAGCAGCCGGACCGGGAGGCCCTACGAGCAGTACTTC.

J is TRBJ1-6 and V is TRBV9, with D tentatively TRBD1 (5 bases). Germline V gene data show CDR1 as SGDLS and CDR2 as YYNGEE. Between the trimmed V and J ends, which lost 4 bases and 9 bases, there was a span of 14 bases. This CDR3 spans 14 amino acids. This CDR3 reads CASSPRTSPSPLHF. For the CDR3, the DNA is TGTGCCAGCAGCCCACGGACAAGTCCTTCACCCCTCCACTTT.

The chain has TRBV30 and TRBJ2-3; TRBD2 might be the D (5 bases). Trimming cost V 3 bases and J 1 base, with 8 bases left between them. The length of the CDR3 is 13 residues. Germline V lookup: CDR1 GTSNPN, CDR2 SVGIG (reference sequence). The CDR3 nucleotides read TGTGCCTGGAGCGACGGGGGCACAGATACGCAGTATTTT. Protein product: CAWSDGGTDTQYF.

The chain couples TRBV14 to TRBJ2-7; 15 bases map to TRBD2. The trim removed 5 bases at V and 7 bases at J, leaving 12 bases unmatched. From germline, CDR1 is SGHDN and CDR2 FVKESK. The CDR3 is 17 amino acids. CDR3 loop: CASSSWTSGRAVWEQYF. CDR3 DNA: TGTGCCAGCAGCTCCTGGACTAGCGGGAGGGCTGTGTGGGAGCAGTACTTC.